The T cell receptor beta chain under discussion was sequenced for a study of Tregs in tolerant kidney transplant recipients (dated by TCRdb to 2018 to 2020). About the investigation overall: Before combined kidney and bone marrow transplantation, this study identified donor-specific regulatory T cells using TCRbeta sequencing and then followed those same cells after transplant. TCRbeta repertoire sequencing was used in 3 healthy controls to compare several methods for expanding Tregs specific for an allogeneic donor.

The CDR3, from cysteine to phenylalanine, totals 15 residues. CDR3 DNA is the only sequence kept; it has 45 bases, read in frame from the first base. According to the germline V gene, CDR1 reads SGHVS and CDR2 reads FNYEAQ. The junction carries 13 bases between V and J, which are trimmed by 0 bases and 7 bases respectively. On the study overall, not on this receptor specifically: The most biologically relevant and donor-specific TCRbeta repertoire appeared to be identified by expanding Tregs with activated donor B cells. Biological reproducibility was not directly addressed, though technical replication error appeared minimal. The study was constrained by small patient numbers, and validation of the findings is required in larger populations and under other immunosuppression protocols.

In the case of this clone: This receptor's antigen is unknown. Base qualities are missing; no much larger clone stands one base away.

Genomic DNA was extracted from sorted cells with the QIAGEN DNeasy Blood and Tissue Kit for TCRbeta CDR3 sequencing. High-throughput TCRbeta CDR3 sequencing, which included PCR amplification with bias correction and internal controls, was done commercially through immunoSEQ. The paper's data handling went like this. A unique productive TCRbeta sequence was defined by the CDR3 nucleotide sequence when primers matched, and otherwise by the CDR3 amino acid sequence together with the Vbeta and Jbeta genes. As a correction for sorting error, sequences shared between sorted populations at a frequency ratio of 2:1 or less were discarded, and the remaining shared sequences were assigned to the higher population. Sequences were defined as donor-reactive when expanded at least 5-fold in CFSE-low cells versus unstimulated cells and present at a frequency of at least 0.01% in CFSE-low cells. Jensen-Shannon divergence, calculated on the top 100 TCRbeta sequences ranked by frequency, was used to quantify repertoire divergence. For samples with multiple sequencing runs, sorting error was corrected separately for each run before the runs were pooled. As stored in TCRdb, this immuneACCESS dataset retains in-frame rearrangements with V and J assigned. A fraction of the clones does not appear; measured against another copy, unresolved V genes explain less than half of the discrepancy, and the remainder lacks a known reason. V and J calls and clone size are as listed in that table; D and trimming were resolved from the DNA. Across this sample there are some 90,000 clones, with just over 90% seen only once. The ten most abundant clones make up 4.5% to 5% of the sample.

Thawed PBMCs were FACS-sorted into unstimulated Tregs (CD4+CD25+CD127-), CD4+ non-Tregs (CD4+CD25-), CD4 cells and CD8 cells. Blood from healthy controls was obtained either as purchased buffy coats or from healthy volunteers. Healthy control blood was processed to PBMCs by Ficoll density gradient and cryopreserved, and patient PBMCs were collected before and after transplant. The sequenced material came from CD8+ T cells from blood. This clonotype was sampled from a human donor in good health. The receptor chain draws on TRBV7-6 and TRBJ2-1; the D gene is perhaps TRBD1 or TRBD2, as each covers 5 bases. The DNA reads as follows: TGTGCCAGCAGCTTAGCGGACTTTAGGGGAAATGAGCAGTTCTTC. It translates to CASSLADFRGNEQFF. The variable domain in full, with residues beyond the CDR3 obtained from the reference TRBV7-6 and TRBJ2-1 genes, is GAGVSQSPRYKVTKRGQDVALRCDPISGHVSLYWYRQALGQGPEFLTYFNYEAQQDKSGLPNDRFSAERPEGSISTLTIQRTEQRDSAMYRCASSLADFRGNEQFFGPGTRLTVL.